The 29 T cell receptor beta chains below all came from one sample that was sequenced in a study of early T cells in non-severe SARS-CoV-2 infection. TCRdb reanalysed the 5' RACE reads using MiXCR and keeps one entry per CDR3 protein. The sample gives over 80,000 distinct CDR3 sequences, 14% of which show up once; approximately 9.9% is in the top ten. Specimen: whole blood. These receptors came from an adult who was a healthcare worker with PCR-confirmed SARS-CoV-2 infection or an uninfected control (not recorded which).

The chain links TRBV2 to TRBJ1-4, with D unresolved. V dropped 3 bases and J dropped 7 bases, with 6 bases sitting between them. Per the germline V gene, CDR1 is SNHLY and CDR2 is FYNNEI. The CDR3 is 12 amino acids. CDR3 nucleotides: TGTGCCAGCAGTGAGAATGCTGAAAAACTGTTTTTT. It codes for CASSENAEKLFF.

In its sample, this clonotype was seen many times. The genes are TRBV6-6 and TRBJ1-5; unclear D gene. The CDR3 contains 13 residues. Trimming cost V 3 bases and J 6 bases, with 9 bases left between them. The germline V gene has CDR1 MNHNY and CDR2 SVGAGI (reference sequence). CDR3 residues: CASSYPHSQPQHF. The CDR3, as DNA: TGTGCCAGCAGTTATCCCCACAGTCAGCCCCAGCATTTT.

V usage is TRBV12-3 or TRBV12-4 and J usage is TRBJ1-2, with D perhaps matching TRBD1 (5 bases). Trimming stripped 2 bases from V and 4 bases from J, with 14 bases between. The CDR3 spans 15 residues. The CDR3 region is CASSLPGLTIYGYTF. As DNA, the CDR3 is TGTGCCAGCAGTTTACCGGGACTGACCATCTATGGCTACACCTTC.

This clonotype was seen a handful of times. The V gene is TRBV15, the J gene TRBJ2-2, with D perhaps matching TRBD1 (6 bases). This CDR3 comprises 23 residues. The V and J ends lost 0 bases and 3 bases respectively, with 32 bases between them. Germline V lookup: CDR1 LNHNV, CDR2 YYDKDF (reference sequence). The CDR3 loop is CATSRDRAATGRQSGRDTGELFF. CDR3 coding DNA: TGTGCCACCAGCAGAGATAGAGCGGCGACAGGCCGGCAAAGCGGTCGTGACACCGGGGAGCTGTTTTTT.

This clonotype has just a few counts. DNA for the CDR3: TGTGCCACCAAGAGCGGACAACCCACTGAGCAGTTCTTC. It yields the protein CATKSGQPTEQFF. The chain employs TRBV6-5 and TRBJ2-1; D tentatively reads TRBD1 or TRBD2 (5 bases each). Germline lookup yields CDR1 MNHEY and CDR2 SVGAGI. The CDR3 loop spans 13 amino acids. Trimming removed 10 bases at V and 9 bases at J, with 19 bases between.

This clonotype showed up just a few times. The chain couples TRBV7-8 to TRBJ1-4, with 8 bases fitting TRBD1. The CDR3 is 17 residues long. Germline CDR1 SGHVS, CDR2 FQNEAQ. The V gene end was trimmed by 2 bases and the J gene end by 2 bases; junction bases not matched to a gene: 7. The CDR3 loop reads CASSLSDRGTTNEKLFF. CDR3 nucleotides: TGTGCCAGCAGCTTATCTGACAGGGGCACGACTAATGAAAAACTGTTTTTT.

This chain connects TRBV7-2 to TRBJ2-1; D is undetermined. From germline, CDR1 is SGHTA and CDR2 FQGNSA. V lost 5 bases to trimming and J lost 2 bases, with 7 bases between them. This CDR3 comprises 13 residues. The CDR3 region is CASSGNTYNEQFF. CDR3 nucleotide sequence: TGTGCCAGCAGCGGTAACACCTACAATGAGCAGTTCTTC.

This clonotype was detected only a few times. This chain uses TRBV27 with TRBJ1-6, with a tentative D call TRBD1 (5 bases). The CDR3 spans 14 residues. V was cut by 3 bases and J by 3 bases, with 6 bases left in between. The germline V gene has CDR1 MNHEY and CDR2 SMNVEV (reference sequence). DNA of the CDR3: TGTGCCAGCAGTTTGGGGGACTATAATTCACCCCTCCACTTT. Its protein product is CASSLGDYNSPLHF.

This clonotype turned up a few times. The chain links TRBV12-3 or TRBV12-4 to TRBJ1-4; tentative D call: TRBD1 (6 bases). This CDR3 has 15 residues. Trimming removed 4 bases from V and 8 bases from J, with 17 bases in between. CDR3 in DNA: TGTGCCAGCAGTTCAGGGGTCAGGGCGGGGGAAAAACTGTTTTTT. Translating gives CASSSGVRAGEKLFF.

This clonotype came up a few times. V gene TRBV7-6 combines with J gene TRBJ2-2; the D is unclear. This CDR3 spans 12 amino acids. Trimming shortened V by 5 bases and J by 7 bases, and 8 bases separated the two germline ends. In germline, CDR1 is SGHVS, CDR2 FNYEAQ. CDR3 amino acids: CASSPQFGELFF. The CDR3 coding sequence is TGTGCCAGCAGCCCCCAGTTCGGGGAGCTGTTTTTT.

The CDR3 reads CASSGDEHNEQFF. The CDR3 DNA reads TGTGCCAGCAGTGGGGACGAACACAATGAGCAGTTCTTC. The chain links TRBV6-4 to TRBJ2-1, with D possibly called TRBD1 or TRBD2 (5 bases each). The V and J ends lost 4 bases and 5 bases respectively, with 9 bases between them. In germline, CDR1 is MRHNA, CDR2 SNTAGT. The CDR3 is 13 amino acids.

Many counts were recorded for this clonotype. V usage is TRBV29-1 and J usage is TRBJ1-1; 7 positions agree with TRBD1. CDR3 length equals 12 residues. Germline trimming cut 6 bases from V and 6 bases from J; bases unmatched to any gene: 7. CDR1 and CDR2 from the germline V gene are SQVTM and ANQGSEA. CDR3 nucleotide sequence: TGCAGCGTCCCAGGGGGTAGCGCTGAAGCTTTCTTT. Protein sequence: CSVPGGSAEAFF.

A few counts support this clonotype. This chain connects TRBV6-5 to TRBJ1-6, with D possibly matching TRBD1 (5 bases). The CDR3 has 14 residues. V dropped 5 bases and J dropped 4 bases, with 9 bases sitting between them. Per the germline V gene, CDR1 is MNHEY and CDR2 is SVGAGI. The CDR3 protein is CASSRQTYNSPLHF. In DNA form, the CDR3 reads TGTGCCAGCAGTAGACAGACATATAATTCACCCCTCCACTTT.

This clonotype was found a few times. The CDR3 DNA reads as TGCGCCAGCAGCTTCGGAGCCGACGAGCAGTACTTC. Protein: CASSFGADEQYF. The chain has TRBV5-1 and TRBJ2-7; D unclear. The V gene's germline CDR1 is SGHRS and CDR2 YFSETQ. V was cut by 2 bases and J by 5 bases, with 8 bases left in between. The CDR3 is made up of 12 amino acids.

The chain has TRBV5-1 and TRBJ1-2; no clear D gene. This CDR3 comprises 13 residues. CDR1 is SGHRS, CDR2 YFSETQ, per germline. V was pared by 3 bases and J by 8 bases, with 14 bases between. The CDR3 reads CASSSPPIEGYTF. CDR3 in DNA: TGCGCCAGCAGCTCCCCCCCCATTGAGGGCTACACCTTC. The whole variable domain, remainder taken from reference TRBV5-1 and TRBJ1-2, is KAGVTQTPRYLIKTRGQQVTLSCSPISGHRSVSWYQQTPGQGLQFLFEYFSETQRNKGNFPGRFSGRQFSNSRSEMNVSTLELGDSALYLCASSSPPIEGYTFGSGTRLTVV.

This clonotype was observed many times. V gene TRBV11-1 combines with J gene TRBJ2-3, with D perhaps given as TRBD1 or TRBD2 (5 bases each). Trimming took 5 bases from V and 4 from J, leaving 13 bases between them. CDR3 length equals 14 residues. Germline V gene data show CDR1 as SGHAT and CDR2 as FQDESV (reference sequence). CDR3 region: CASSRGETADTQYF. The DNA of the CDR3 is TGTGCCAGCAGCAGAGGGGAAACCGCAGATACGCAGTATTTT. Supplemented by reference TRBV11-1 and TRBJ2-3, the full variable domain reads EAEVAQSPRYKITEKSQAVAFWCDPISGHATLYWYRQILGQGPELLVQFQDESVVDDSQLPKDRFSAERLKGVDSTLKIQPAELGDSAMYLCASSRGETADTQYFGPGTRLTVL.

This clonotype has more than one count but fewer than ten. The CDR3 region is CASSLGESSYNEQFF. CDR3 nucleotide sequence: TGTGCCAGCAGCTTAGGAGAGAGCTCCTACAATGAGCAGTTCTTC. This sequence joins TRBV11-1 and TRBJ2-1; no clear D gene. Germline V gives CDR1 SGHAT, CDR2 FQDESV (reference sequence). This CDR3 is built from 15 residues. Deletions cut 1 base from V and 0 bases from J, with 7 bases between.

This sequence joins TRBV7-8 and TRBJ1-2, with TRBD1 matching 7 bases. Germline CDR1 and CDR2: SGHVS and FQNEAQ. V shed 5 bases and J 1 base; nucleotides not matched to a gene: 7. The length of the CDR3 is 15 residues. The CDR3 loop reads CASSLGTVINYGYTF. For the CDR3, the DNA is TGTGCCAGCAGCCTGGGGACAGTTATTAACTATGGCTACACCTTC.

This chain joins TRBV7-2 and TRBJ2-3; TRBD2 matches 11 bases. J was trimmed by 7 bases and V by 5 bases; bases with no gene match: 8. In germline, CDR1 is SGHTA, CDR2 FQGNSA. This CDR3 has 15 amino acids. CDR3 DNA sequence: TGTGCCAGCAGCCTGGGACTAGCGGCGCAAAATACGCAGTATTTT. Protein product: CASSLGLAAQNTQYF.

This rearrangement joins TRBV7-3 to TRBJ2-2; TRBD1 is a possible D gene (6 bases). This CDR3 contains 14 residues. Trimming stripped 6 bases from V and 4 bases from J, with 12 bases between. The V gene's germline CDR1 is SGHTA and CDR2 FQGTGA. The CDR3 bases are TGTGCCAGCAGGGGGGCCTCGTCCACCGGGGAGCTGTTTTTT. It is translated as CASRGASSTGELFF.

V is TRBV5-6 and J is TRBJ2-5; no definite D call. The CDR3 covers 12 residues. The germline V gene encodes CDR1 SGHDT and CDR2 YYEEEE. Trimming shortened V by 3 bases and J by 5 bases, and 8 bases separated the two germline ends. In DNA, the CDR3 is TGTGCCAGCAGCTACGACCGGGAGACCCAGTACTTC. It codes for CASSYDRETQYF.

In its sample, this clonotype was seen many times. V and J are TRBV27 and TRBJ1-2; possibly TRBD1 for D (6 bases). Germline V gene lookup returns CDR1 MNHEY and CDR2 SMNVEV (reference sequence). V lost 0 bases, J lost 4 bases, and 12 bases lay in between. This CDR3 has 15 amino acids. The CDR3 DNA reads TGTGCCAGCAGTTTATCTCCGGGACACCCCTATGGCTACACCTTC. Residues: CASSLSPGHPYGYTF.

The chain has TRBV10-3 and TRBJ1-5; no reliable D call. The V and J ends lost 0 bases and 4 bases respectively, with 7 bases between them. Germline-derived CDR1 and CDR2 are ENHRY and SYGVKD. The CDR3 is 14 amino acids. This chain's CDR3 is CAISESSPNQPQHF. The CDR3 DNA sequence: TGTGCCATCAGTGAGTCGTCACCAAATCAGCCCCAGCATTTT.

This clonotype was observed a handful of times. The V call is TRBV20-1, the J call TRBJ2-3, with D unclear. Germline assignment: CDR1 DFQATT and CDR2 SNEGSKA (reference sequence). The CDR3 runs 13 residues. The V end was cut by 5 bases, the J end by 0 bases, with 9 bases between. The CDR3 reads CSALFSSTDTQYF. The CDR3, as DNA: TGCAGTGCTCTCTTTTCTAGCACAGATACGCAGTATTTT.

As to this clonotype: With a much larger clone just one base away, this may be a read error. V usage is TRBV7-6 and J usage is TRBJ2-1; D might be TRBD1 (5 bases). CDR1 SGHVS and CDR2 FNYEAQ come from the germline V gene. The V gene lost 0 bases and the J gene lost 3 bases, with 6 bases spanning the gap. The CDR3 has 14 amino acids. CDR3 sequence: CASSLAQGYNEQFF. The CDR3 nucleotides read TGTGCCAGCAGCTTAGCGCAGGGCTACAATGAGCAGTTCTTC.

The V gene is TRBV3-1, the J gene TRBJ1-2; D ambiguous. The V gene's germline CDR1 is LGHDT and CDR2 YNNKEL (reference sequence). This CDR3 region has 13 residues. V dropped 0 bases and J dropped 8 bases, with 10 bases sitting between them. As DNA, the CDR3 is TGTGCCAGCAGCCAAGACAGGCAGGTCGGCTACACCTTC. It yields the protein CASSQDRQVGYTF.

This clonotype was observed a few times. V gene TRBV29-1 combines with J gene TRBJ2-7; D might be TRBD2 (5 bases). The CDR3 contains 11 residues. Trimming took off 4 bases at V and 3 bases at J, with 7 bases between the two ends. Germline CDR1 reads SQVTM; CDR2 reads ANQGSEA. CDR3 in amino acids: CSVAGIYEQYF. The CDR3 nucleotides are TGCAGCGTTGCGGGGATCTACGAGCAGTACTTC.

In its sample, this clonotype was seen many times. The V call is TRBV12-5, the J call TRBJ2-5; 10 positions match TRBD2. Germline V gives CDR1 LGHNT, CDR2 FRNRAP. The CDR3 consists of 16 residues. J was trimmed by 1 base and V by 1 base; bases with no gene match: 3. In DNA form, the CDR3 reads TGTGCTAGTGGTTTGGGTAGCGGGGGGTCCCAAGAGACCCAGTACTTC. Protein product: CASGLGSGGSQETQYF.

This clonotype was recorded a few times. The V gene is TRBV29-1, the J gene TRBJ2-3, with D unclear. Germline CDR1 SQVTM, CDR2 ANQGSEA. The CDR3 is made up of 14 amino acids. Trimming stripped 1 base from V and 4 bases from J, with 12 bases between. CDR3 loop: CSVEAVGSPDTQYF. In DNA form, the CDR3 reads TGCAGCGTTGAAGCGGTCGGGTCCCCAGATACGCAGTATTTT.